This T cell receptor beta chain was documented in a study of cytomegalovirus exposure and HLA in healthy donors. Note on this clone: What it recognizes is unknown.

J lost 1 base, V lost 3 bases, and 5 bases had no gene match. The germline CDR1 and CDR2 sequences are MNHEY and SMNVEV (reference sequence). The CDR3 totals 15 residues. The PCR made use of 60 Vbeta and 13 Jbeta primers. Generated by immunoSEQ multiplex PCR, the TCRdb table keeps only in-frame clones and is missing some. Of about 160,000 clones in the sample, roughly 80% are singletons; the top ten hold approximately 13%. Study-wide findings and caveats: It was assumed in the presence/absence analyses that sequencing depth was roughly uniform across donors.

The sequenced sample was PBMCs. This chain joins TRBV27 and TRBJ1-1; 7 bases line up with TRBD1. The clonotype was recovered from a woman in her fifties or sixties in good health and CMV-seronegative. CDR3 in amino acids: CASSLEGAANTEAFF. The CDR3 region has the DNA TGTGCCAGCAGTTTGGAGGGGGCCGCGAACACTGAAGCTTTCTTT.